Given below is one TCR beta chain in context. The length of the CDR3 is 13 residues. The V gene lost 2 bases and the J gene lost 5 bases, with 9 bases spanning the gap. Germline V lookup: CDR1 LNHDA, CDR2 SQIVND (reference sequence). Some clones are missing from TCRdb's copy, which holds only in-frame ones; the method was immunoSEQ multiplex PCR. Of 70,000 or so clones listed, about nine tenths are singletons. The data were obtained in a study of blood T cell repertoires in COVID-19. The sample taken for sequencing was peripheral blood. V usage is TRBV19 and J usage is TRBJ1-2; D is ambiguous. The sequence was obtained from a man aged 65 to 79 with active or convalescent COVID-19. In nucleotides, the CDR3 is TGTGCCAGTAGTATACAGGATGGGTATGGCTACACCTTC. Protein product: CASSIQDGYGYTF.